These T cell receptor beta chains were read from a single sample in a study of monozygotic twins with inflammatory bowel disease. TCRdb re-called the 5' RACE reads; one entry per CDR3 protein, DNA not given. The sample shows more than 95,000 distinct CDR3 sequences, and less than 2% sits with its ten largest clones. Source material: blood. These receptors all come from a human donor with ulcerative colitis or Crohn's disease, or a healthy co-twin of an affected twin (not recorded which). CDR3s include the opening cysteine and the closing phenylalanine or tryptophan. Fields, in order: V gene, J gene, clone size, CDR3 protein. The size entry is marked missing in some rows and otherwise reads once, few, many or a size class.

V: TRBV6-5
J: TRBJ2-7
size: NA
CDR3: CASSYSGITSGNSYEQYF

V: TRBV14
J: TRBJ2-1
size: NA
CDR3: CASSPNEGTEQFF

V: TRBV12-3/TRBV12-4
J: TRBJ1-3
size: NA
CDR3: CASSLLSGNTIYF

V: TRBV7-6
J: TRBJ2-1
size: NA
CDR3: CASSLTLGGDSYNEQFF

V: TRBV15
J: TRBJ1-5
size: NA
CDR3: CATSRMPGQASNQPQHF

V: TRBV28
J: TRBJ1-2
size: NA
CDR3: CASRLTGAHYGYTF

V: TRBV19
J: TRBJ1-5
size: NA
CDR3: CASSLSGAPNQPQHF

V: TRBV7-2
J: TRBJ1-3
size: NA
CDR3: CASSLDQGSGNTIYF

V: TRBV7-2
J: TRBJ2-7
size: NA
CDR3: CASSLGRDRAAYEQYF

V: TRBV5-4
J: TRBJ2-3
size: NA
CDR3: CASSLDRGPSTDTQYF

V: TRBV20-1
J: TRBJ2-7
size: NA
CDR3: CSASRRVPATYEQYF

V: TRBV28
J: TRBJ2-7
size: NA
CDR3: CASSLKGYEQYF

V: TRBV6-1
J: TRBJ2-6
size: NA
CDR3: CASILRDSGANVLTF

V: TRBV11-2
J: TRBJ2-5
size: NA
CDR3: CASSLLSPRETQYF

V: TRBV14
J: TRBJ1-1
size: NA
CDR3: CASSHGLLKGGLRNTEAFF

V: TRBV12-3/TRBV12-4
J: TRBJ1-2
size: NA
CDR3: CASSSLIYGYTF

V: TRBV6-1
J: TRBJ2-7
size: NA
CDR3: CASSEAGTATYEQYF

V: TRBV20-1
J: TRBJ2-2
size: NA
CDR3: CSAGRQITGELFF

V: TRBV5-6
J: TRBJ2-7
size: NA
CDR3: CASSLRTGGYPNYEQYF

V: TRBV28
J: TRBJ2-5
size: NA
CDR3: CASWGQTQKTQYF

V: TRBV7-8
J: TRBJ2-7
size: NA
CDR3: CASSVPGLAEEQYF

V: TRBV6-5
J: TRBJ2-7
size: NA
CDR3: CASVFLGQGSYEQYF

V: TRBV20-1
J: TRBJ2-7
size: NA
CDR3: CSAPRPANPYEQYF

V: TRBV18
J: TRBJ2-2
size: medium-sized
CDR3: CASSPIRGQGNTGELFF

V: TRBV7-2
J: TRBJ2-7
size: NA
CDR3: CASRRGPSPAYEQYF

V: TRBV7-9
J: TRBJ2-5
size: NA
CDR3: CASRGGIGETQYF

V: TRBV7-2
J: TRBJ1-1
size: NA
CDR3: CASSQGPNTEAFF

V: TRBV2
J: TRBJ1-3
size: NA
CDR3: CASRDRGDTIYF

V: TRBV24-1
J: TRBJ2-5
size: NA
CDR3: CATSDGGVRRQETQYF

V: TRBV12-3/TRBV12-4
J: TRBJ1-1
size: NA
CDR3: CASSFRGGKAEAFF

V: TRBV20-1
J: TRBJ2-7
size: NA
CDR3: CSAREGHPYEQYF

V: TRBV6-2/TRBV6-3
J: TRBJ1-2
size: NA
CDR3: CASSYLDTPGYTF

V: TRBV7-2
J: TRBJ2-4
size: NA
CDR3: CASSLAGLAGGSQNIQYF

V: TRBV20-1
J: TRBJ2-3
size: NA
CDR3: CSARFGSPTTDTQYF

V: TRBV18
J: TRBJ2-1
size: NA
CDR3: CASSPGSNYEQFF

V: TRBV6-2/TRBV6-3
J: TRBJ2-7
size: NA
CDR3: CASSPWRGPYEQYF

V: TRBV28
J: TRBJ1-3
size: NA
CDR3: CASSLGGQAGNTIYF

V: TRBV18
J: TRBJ2-7
size: NA
CDR3: CASSPRTDYEQYF

V: TRBV20-1
J: TRBJ2-4
size: NA
CDR3: CSAAGGASELLDPKNIQYF

V: TRBV6-6
J: TRBJ2-1
size: NA
CDR3: CASRGRGRSLEQFF

V: TRBV9
J: TRBJ2-1
size: NA
CDR3: CASSVAGGWGNEQFF

V: TRBV20-1
J: TRBJ2-7
size: NA
CDR3: CSAGRLAGSYEQYF

V: TRBV5-5
J: TRBJ2-7
size: NA
CDR3: CASSLGTLEYEQYF

V: TRBV20-1
J: TRBJ2-5
size: NA
CDR3: CSASQTSKGETQYF

V: TRBV20-1
J: TRBJ2-2
size: NA
CDR3: CSASRSRTGELFF

V: TRBV18
J: TRBJ1-1
size: NA
CDR3: CASSPDGSMNTEAFF

V: TRBV15
J: TRBJ2-1
size: NA
CDR3: CATSRGAGSQYEQFF

V: TRBV18
J: TRBJ1-2
size: NA
CDR3: CATQRDGANYGYTF

V: TRBV7-2
J: TRBJ2-7
size: NA
CDR3: CASSFNGYEQYF

V: TRBV7-8
J: TRBJ2-6
size: NA
CDR3: CATATVSGANVLTF

V: TRBV3-1
J: TRBJ2-1
size: NA
CDR3: CASSQGDRNYNEQFF

V: TRBV4-3
J: TRBJ2-3
size: NA
CDR3: CASSPLAGAGDTQYF